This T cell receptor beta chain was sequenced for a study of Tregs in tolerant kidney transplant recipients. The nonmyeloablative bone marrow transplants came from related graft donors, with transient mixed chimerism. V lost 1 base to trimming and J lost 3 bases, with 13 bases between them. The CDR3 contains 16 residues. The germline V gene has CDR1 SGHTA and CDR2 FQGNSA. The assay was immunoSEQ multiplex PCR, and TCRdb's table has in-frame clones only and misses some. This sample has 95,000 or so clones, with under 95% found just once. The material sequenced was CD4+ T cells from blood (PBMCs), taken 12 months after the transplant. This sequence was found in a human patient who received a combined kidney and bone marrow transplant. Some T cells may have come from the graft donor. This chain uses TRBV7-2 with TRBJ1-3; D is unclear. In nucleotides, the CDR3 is TGTGCCAGCAGCTTAGGGGTCCCGGGGATTGGAAACACCATATATTTT. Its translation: CASSLGVPGIGNTIYF. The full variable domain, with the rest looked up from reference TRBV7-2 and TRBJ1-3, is GAGVSQSPSNKVTEKGKDVELRCDPISGHTALYWYRQSLGQGLEFLIYFQGNSAPDKSGLPSDRFSAERTGGSVSTLTIQRTQQEDSAVYLCASSLGVPGIGNTIYFGEGSWLTVV.